The clone carrying this T cell receptor beta chain was observed a handful of times. Antigen: not known. Healthy bone marrow donors made up the cohort. Trimming took off 5 bases at V and 7 bases at J, with 23 bases between the two ends. The CDR3 runs 16 residues. CDR1 is LNHNV and CDR2 is YYDKDF in the germline V gene (reference sequence). PCR employed 60 Vbeta and 13 Jbeta primers. Clones were sequenced by immunoSEQ multiplex PCR, and TCRdb holds only the in-frame ones, with some missing. The repertoire includes fewer than 200,000 clones, 60% to 85% of them detected once, and 0.75% to 0.8% sits in the top ten. This sample was included in a study of cytomegalovirus exposure and HLA in healthy donors. Study-wide results and caveats: According to an earlier analysis, most TCR beta V segments yielded productive rearrangements about 87% or about 30% of the time. Analysis performed later found around 15,000 TCR beta sequences associated with HLA alleles at 0.05 false discovery rate. In a later analysis, several top co-occurrence clusters appeared linked to parvovirus B19, influenza, CMV and Epstein-Barr virus.

J is TRBJ2-5 and V is TRBV15, with D possibly TRBD1 on 7 matching bases. Material: PBMCs. The TCR originated in a female donor in good health and CMV-seronegative. This CDR3 reads CATSPQEGASVGTQYF. The CDR3 coding sequence is TGTGCCACCAGCCCCCAGGAGGGGGCGTCGGTGGGGACCCAGTACTTC.